This is a list of T cell receptor beta chains from one sample in a study of cytomegalovirus exposure and HLA in healthy donors. TCRdb's copy holds only in-frame clones and misses some; the assay was immunoSEQ multiplex PCR. Seen here are around 270,000 clones, about four fifths observed once, and the top ten hold roughly 0.31%. Material: PBMCs. These receptors all stem from a girl aged 2 to 9 in good health and CMV-seronegative. CDR3s include the opening cysteine and the closing phenylalanine or tryptophan. A D gene is named only where the DNA matches it firmly. Only some rows state a clone size, as once, few, many or a class for expanded clones.

-,TRBD1,TRBV28,TRBJ2-5,CASTRGWQKTQYF,TGTGCCAGCACCAGGGGGTGGCAGAAGACCCAGTACTTC
few,-,TRBV14,TRBJ2-5,CASTGSSPETQYF,TGTGCCAGCACAGGTAGTTCCCCGGAGACCCAGTACTTC
-,TRBD2,TRBV30,TRBJ2-7,CAWIPLAGVPYEQYF,TGTGCCTGGATTCCACTAGCGGGAGTGCCCTACGAGCAGTACTTC
-,TRBD1,TRBV28,TRBJ2-3,CASWDRGKTDTQYF,TGTGCCAGCTGGGACAGGGGGAAAACAGATACGCAGTATTTT
-,TRBD1,TRBV28,TRBJ1-2,CASRLTGGSIYGYTF,TGTGCCAGCAGACTTACAGGGGGCTCGATCTATGGCTACACCTTC
-,-,TRBV4-2,TRBJ2-7,CASSQDRGGRYEQYF,TGTGCCAGCAGCCAAGATAGGGGGGGCCGGTACGAGCAGTACTTC
once,-,TRBV28,TRBJ2-7,CASSLFWIRGFEQYF,TGTGCCAGCAGTTTATTCTGGATTAGAGGATTCGAGCAGTACTTC
-,-,TRBV27,TRBJ2-7,CASTDRPLNYEQYF,TGTGCCAGCACCGACCGGCCACTAAACTACGAGCAGTACTTC
-,TRBD2,TRBV5-1,TRBJ2-7,CASSLVAGETYEQYF,TGCGCCAGCAGCTTGGTAGCGGGGGAAACCTACGAGCAGTACTTC
-,TRBD2,TRBV7-8,TRBJ2-1,CASSAKTGTSVDNEQFF,TGTGCCAGCAGCGCTAAAACCGGGACTAGCGTAGACAATGAGCAGTTCTTC
-,TRBD2,TRBV30,TRBJ2-5,CAWSLPGGRIETQYF,TGTGCCTGGAGTCTCCCGGGGGGGAGAATAGAGACCCAGTACTTC
-,-,TRBV30,TRBJ2-1,CAWSRGSSYNEQFF,TGTGCCTGGAGTCGGGGTAGCTCCTACAATGAGCAGTTCTTC
-,TRBD1,TRBV5-1,TRBJ1-4,CASSYDRELFF,TGCGCCAGCAGCTATGACAGGGAACTGTTTTTT
-,TRBD2,TRBV5-1,TRBJ2-5,CASSFGSPGLAGGPEQTQYF,TGCGCCAGCAGCTTTGGGTCCCCGGGACTAGCGGGAGGGCCCGAACAGACCCAGTACTTC
-,TRBD2,TRBV7-9,TRBJ2-7,CATGEGPYEQYF,TGTGCCACTGGGGAGGGTCCCTACGAGCAGTACTTC
-,-,TRBV5-4,TRBJ1-1,CASSLDVERTEAFF,TGTGCCAGCAGCTTGGACGTGGAGCGGACTGAAGCTTTCTTT
-,TRBD1,TRBV7-6,TRBJ2-4,CASSFGQGKNIQYF,TGTGCCAGCAGCTTTGGACAGGGTAAAAACATTCAGTACTTC
-,-,TRBV18,TRBJ2-7,CASSPQPGDYEQYF,TGTGCCAGCTCACCACAGCCAGGGGACTACGAGCAGTACTTC
-,-,TRBV9,TRBJ1-1,CASSEGGLNTEAFF,TGTGCCAGCAGCGAAGGGGGTCTGAACACTGAAGCTTTCTTT
-,-,TRBV5-1,TRBJ2-7,CASSLAGQAPEQYF,TGCGCCAGCAGCTTGGCCGGCCAGGCGCCCGAGCAGTACTTC
-,TRBD2,TRBV5-1,TRBJ2-3,CATGRGDTDTQYF,TGCGCCACCGGGAGGGGGGACACAGATACGCAGTATTTT
-,TRBD1,TRBV19,TRBJ1-1,CASSRTGDVVAFF,TGTGCCAGTAGTCGGACAGGGGATGTCGTAGCTTTCTTT
-,TRBD2,TRBV5-4,TRBJ2-7,CASSLTSGRPSSYEQYF,TGTGCCAGCAGCCTCACTAGCGGGAGGCCCAGCTCCTACGAGCAGTACTTC
-,-,TRBV28,TRBJ2-1,CASSLGSYNEQFF,TGTGCCAGCAGTTTAGGGAGCTACAATGAGCAGTTCTTC
few,-,TRBV18,TRBJ2-7,CASSPPGRDLYEQYF,TGTGCCAGCTCACCCCCGGGCAGGGATCTCTACGAGCAGTACTTC
-,-,TRBV2,TRBJ1-1,CASSEWGQEAFF,TGTGCCAGCAGTGAATGGGGACAAGAAGCTTTCTTT
-,TRBD2,TRBV27,TRBJ2-1,CASSYSGTLYNEQFF,TGTGCCAGCAGCTACAGCGGGACCCTTTACAATGAGCAGTTCTTC
few,-,TRBV19,TRBJ2-5,CASKKGWEETQYF,TGTGCCAGTAAGAAGGGGTGGGAAGAGACCCAGTACTTC
-,TRBD1,TRBV5-1,TRBJ1-3,CASSPTGRLASGNTIYF,TGCGCCAGCAGCCCGACAGGGAGGCTCGCCTCTGGAAACACCATATATTTT
-,-,TRBV7-2,TRBJ2-2,CASSLAQWRINTGELFF,TGTGCCAGCAGCTTAGCGCAGTGGCGGATCAACACCGGGGAGCTGTTTTTT
-,-,TRBV28,TRBJ1-3,CASSLSRLSGNTIYF,TGTGCCAGCAGTTTATCTAGACTCTCTGGAAACACCATATATTTT
-,TRBD2,TRBV5-1,TRBJ2-1,CASTLSGLAHNEQFF,TGCGCCAGCACCCTATCCGGACTAGCGCACAATGAGCAGTTCTTC
-,TRBD1,TRBV29-1,TRBJ2-3,CSVGGIVDRGTDTQYF,TGCAGCGTTGGAGGCATTGTTGACAGGGGGACAGATACGCAGTATTTT
-,TRBD2,TRBV2,TRBJ2-5,CASSVGMTSGRQETQYF,TGTGCCAGCAGTGTAGGAATGACTAGCGGGAGGCAAGAGACCCAGTACTTC
-,TRBD1,TRBV7-8,TRBJ1-2,CASSPGTGSGYGYTF,TGTGCCAGCAGCCCAGGGACAGGGTCTGGCTATGGCTACACCTTC
-,TRBD1,TRBV4-2,TRBJ1-2,CASSQEHRGSGYTF,TGTGCCAGCAGCCAAGAGCACAGGGGATCTGGCTACACCTTC
-,-,TRBV5-1,TRBJ2-7,CASGPTPGLSYEQYF,TGCGCCAGCGGGCCGACTCCAGGACTCTCCTACGAGCAGTACTTC
-,-,TRBV28,TRBJ2-1,CASSQLDLYNEQFF,TGTGCCAGCAGTCAACTAGACCTTTACAATGAGCAGTTCTTC
-,TRBD2,TRBV7-3,TRBJ2-3,CASSPRTSGRADTQYF,TGTGCCAGCAGTCCACGGACTAGCGGGAGGGCAGATACGCAGTATTTT
-,-,TRBV5-4,TRBJ1-1,CASSPLGRGDTEAFF,TGTGCCAGCAGCCCGCTGGGTAGGGGCGACACTGAAGCTTTCTTT
few,TRBD2,TRBV6-5,TRBJ2-5,CASSYHTSGIQETQYF,TGTGCCAGCAGTTACCATACTAGCGGCATCCAAGAGACCCAGTACTTC
-,-,TRBV18,TRBJ1-5,CASSPWGGPNQPQHF,TGTGCCAGCTCACCCTGGGGGGGGCCGAATCAGCCCCAGCATTTT
-,-,TRBV7-6,TRBJ1-3,CASSSQDYSGNTIYF,TGTGCCAGCAGCTCACAGGATTACTCTGGAAACACCATATATTTT
-,-,TRBV7-9,TRBJ2-1,CASSLAWGGDEQFF,TGTGCCAGCAGCTTGGCCTGGGGGGGCGATGAGCAGTTCTTC
-,-,TRBV7-9,TRBJ2-5,CASSLGTIQETQYF,TGTGCCAGCAGCCTAGGGACAATCCAAGAGACCCAGTACTTC
-,TRBD1,TRBV6-5,TRBJ2-7,CASSGQGVDEQYF,TGTGCCAGCAGCGGACAGGGGGTCGACGAGCAGTACTTC
-,-,TRBV9,TRBJ1-3,CASSPFGGSGNTIYF,TGTGCCAGCAGCCCCTTCGGGGGCTCTGGAAACACCATATATTTT
-,-,TRBV5-1,TRBJ2-7,CASSLAPRDVDEQYF,TGCGCCAGCAGCTTGGCGCCGCGGGATGTAGACGAGCAGTACTTC
few,TRBD2,TRBV6-1,TRBJ2-7,CASTVRGLAGEQYF,TGTGCCAGCACCGTAAGGGGACTAGCCGGCGAGCAGTACTTC
-,TRBD2,TRBV4-1,TRBJ2-1,CASSHLLAGGPHEQFF,TGCGCCAGCAGCCACCTACTAGCGGGGGGGCCCCATGAGCAGTTCTTC